Here is one TCR beta chain with its context. The count of this clone is one. Its antigen is currently not known. There are no base qualities to consult, and no much larger clone falls within one base. The sample belongs to a study of PD-L1 blockade in urothelial cancer (dated by TCRdb to about 2017). Regarding the study in general: All patients started therapy around 2014 and received atezolizumab 1,200 mg intravenously every 3 weeks. An exploratory multi-omic analysis was conducted of the somatic, immune and clinical correlates of response to PD-L1 blockade with atezolizumab in urothelial cancer. In the same patients, pretreatment tumors underwent whole exome sequencing and RNA sequencing in addition to TCR sequencing. Durable clinical benefit was defined as a progression-free survival longer than 6 months, and TCR features were additionally tested against progression-free survival and overall survival. Fewer than ten patients reached durable clinical benefit, while 20 patients did not. Blood samples gave a median of about 130,000 T cells and approximately 85,000 unique TCRs, with a median clonality of roughly 0.08. About nine tenths of the roughly 29 patients were identified as males with urothelial cancer of bladder origin, and a prior smoking history was reported by 18 of 29 patients. Pretreatment blood TCR-seq was available for twenty-nine patients, at least one posttreatment blood collection was obtained for roughly 25 patients, and tumor TCR-seq was available for roughly 25 patients. Patients had an ECOG performance status of 0 or 1 and had received between 0 and 3 prior chemotherapy regimens. Blood samples were analyzed at two time points: 3 weeks after treatment start (second dose) and 6 weeks after treatment start. Pretreatment tumor samples, along with matched peripheral blood serially collected before and after atezolizumab treatment, were subjected to TCR sequencing.

Interpreted using the paper, the time point label stands for: peripheral blood 6 weeks after treatment start. The cohort comprised around 31 patients with locally advanced or metastatic urothelial carcinoma treated at Memorial Sloan Kettering on a trial protocol. Peripheral blood mononuclear cells were collected pretreatment and during treatment, with between 1 and 8 total time points obtained per patient. The Qiagen DNeasy Blood extraction kit was used to purify genomic DNA from total PBMCs and tumor samples. Collected pretreatment and during treatment, PBMCs were isolated and stored as previously described. The full study reports these points: Greater expansion of tumor-associated TCR clones in peripheral blood 3 weeks after the start of treatment was observed in patients with durable benefit (n ≈ 22, p = 0.022). Because the sample size was small (n ≈ 29) and many of the analyses were exploratory, the results are meant to be hypothesis-generating. A pretreatment peripheral blood TCR clonality below the median was linked to improved progression-free and overall survival.

Synthetic TCR analog templates were spiked into each PCR to estimate absolute template abundance from read counts. The immunoSEQ assay was used to amplify TCRbeta CDR3 regions from genomic DNA with bias-controlled V and J gene primers. Rearranged TCRbeta segments were sequenced at approximately 20X coverage. The source study handled its data this way. Sequencing errors were corrected by clustering, and CDR3s were annotated against IMGT so that V, D and J genes could be assigned. Downstream analyses used only productive TCRbeta rearrangements and left out out-of-frame or stop-codon sequences. Clonality was calculated as one minus the Shannon entropy normalized by the log of the number of unique productive sequences. Clones differing between time points or between blood and tumor were identified using Fisher's exact test with Benjamini-Hochberg correction, with an adjusted p below 0.01 applied as the threshold. TCRdb re-hosts the immuneACCESS table, in-frame sequences only. Its copies lack some clones; in the studies checked, an unresolved V gene accounts for under half of them, and the cause for the rest is not known. The DNA gave D and trimming, while V, J and clone size come from that table. A total of about 41,000 clones appear in this sample, approximately 84% of them only once. Approximately 2.4% of the sample is held by the ten biggest clonotypes.

V sheds 0 bases and J sheds 1 base, leaving 14 bases between their ends. The CDR3 covers 17 residues, taking in both the cysteine and the phenylalanine. Kept here is only the CDR3 DNA, which spans 51 bases and is read in frame from base 1. Based on the germline V gene (reference sequence), the CDR1 and CDR2 sequences are SGHNT and YYREEE. This sequence was found in a man between 65 and 80 years old with urothelial cancer. The sample here was PBMCs, taken around atezolizumab (anti-PD-L1) treatment. The chain couples TRBV5-4 to TRBJ2-1, and perhaps TRBD2 as D gene, on 6 matching bases. The nucleotide sequence is given as TGTGCCAGCAGCTTGGTAGCGGCCAGAGTTTCCTACAATGAGCAGTTCTTC. It translates to CASSLVAARVSYNEQFF.